What follows are 19 T cell receptor beta chains derived from one specimen sequenced in a study of blood T cell repertoires in COVID-19. Only in-frame clones appear in the TCRdb table, and some are missing; sequencing was by immunoSEQ multiplex PCR. Of some 15,000 clones listed, approximately 89% are singletons. Material: peripheral blood. The receptors originated from a human donor in a cohort sampled during active COVID-19.

The chain joins TRBV29-1 to TRBJ2-5; 7 bases map to TRBD1. V gave up 4 bases and J gave up 4 bases; unmatched junction bases: 0. The CDR3 sequence is 11 residues long. Germline V lookup: CDR1 SQVTM, CDR2 ANQGSEA. The CDR3 nucleotides are TGCAGCGTTGGACAGGGAGAGACCCAGTACTTC. It codes for CSVGQGETQYF.

CDR3 protein: CASNRVSGANVLTF. The CDR3 bases are TGTGCCAGCAACAGGGTGTCTGGGGCCAACGTCCTGACTTTC. The rearrangement uses TRBV6-5 and TRBJ2-6; tentative D call: TRBD1 (6 bases). V lost 7 bases and J lost 1, with 8 bases in between. The CDR3 totals 14 residues. The germline V gene encodes CDR1 MNHEY and CDR2 SVGAGI.

The chain employs TRBV28 and TRBJ1-6; 7 nucleotides line up with TRBD1. Germline V gene data show CDR1 as MDHEN and CDR2 as SYDVKM. V was clipped by 3 bases and J by 4 bases; unmatched bases: 6. The CDR3 sequence is 16 residues long. This CDR3 reads CASSFDRATYNSPLHF. In nucleotides, the CDR3 is TGTGCCAGCAGTTTTGACAGGGCGACTTATAATTCACCCCTCCACTTT.

This chain uses TRBV28 with TRBJ2-4, with TRBD1 identical over 7 bases. The CDR3 consists of 11 residues. Per germline, CDR1 MDHEN and CDR2 SYDVKM. Trimming at V came to 4 bases and at J to 11 bases, leaving 2 bases not matched to a gene. CDR3 coding DNA: TGTGCCAGCAGTTCAGGGGGTTTTCAGTACTTC. This codes for CASSSGGFQYF.

This clone was seen a few times. The gene calls are TRBV6-4 and TRBJ2-7; weak D call: TRBD2 (6 bases). The V and J ends lost 0 bases and 2 bases respectively, with 26 bases between them. CDR3 length: 20 residues. CDR1 is MRHNA, CDR2 SNTAGT, per germline. Here the CDR3 reads CASSDSSGSIVGSDTYEQYF. The CDR3 DNA sequence: TGTGCCAGCAGTGACTCGAGCGGGTCGATAGTGGGCAGTGATACCTACGAGCAGTACTTC.

The rearrangement links TRBV27 to TRBJ2-5; a possible D gene is TRBD2 (6 bases). The CDR3 is 15 residues long. The V end was cut by 7 bases, the J end by 5 bases, with 20 bases between. Per germline, CDR1 MNHEY and CDR2 SMNVEV (reference sequence). The CDR3 region has the DNA TGTGCCAGCAAGCTCGTGCCTAGCGCGTGGGAGACCCAGTACTTC. This codes for CASKLVPSAWETQYF.

V and J are TRBV6-5 and TRBJ1-4; the D gene is possibly TRBD1 (5 bases). This CDR3 is built from 16 residues. The germline V and J ends were trimmed by 2 bases and 0 bases, with 10 bases remaining between them. The germline V gene encodes CDR1 MNHEY and CDR2 SVGAGI. The CDR3 bases are TGTGCCAGCAGTTACGGGGCATTTGCAACTAATGAAAAACTGTTTTTT. Its translation: CASSYGAFATNEKLFF.

The CDR3 bases are TGTGCCAGCAGCCAAGTAACAGCGGAAAATCAGCCCCAGCATTTT. This codes for CASSQVTAENQPQHF. The chain employs TRBV3-1 (or the pseudogene TRBV3-2) and TRBJ1-5, with unresolved D. Looked up from germline, CDR1 is LGHDT and CDR2 is YNNKEL (reference sequence). V gave up 1 base and J gave up 4 bases, with 11 bases separating them. The CDR3 contains 15 residues.

The chain recombines TRBV28 with TRBJ2-1, with a tentative D call TRBD2 (5 bases). The germline V gene encodes CDR1 MDHEN and CDR2 SYDVKM. CDR3 length: 15 amino acids. With 2 bases removed from V and 0 bases from J, the gap between germline ends came to 8 bases. The CDR3: CASSLGGSSYNEQFF. CDR3 bases: TGTGCCAGCAGTTTAGGTGGGAGCTCCTACAATGAGCAGTTCTTC.

The chain couples TRBV3-1 (or the pseudogene TRBV3-2) to TRBJ2-2; TRBD1 might be the D (6 bases). The CDR3 is made up of 14 amino acids. Germline V gene sequence: CDR1 LGHDT, CDR2 YNNKEL (reference sequence). V was shortened by 4 bases and J by 4 bases, with 10 bases between the two germline ends. The CDR3 reads CASSRGGSTGELFF. The CDR3 DNA reads as TGTGCCAGCAGCCGAGGGGGAAGCACCGGGGAGCTGTTTTTT.

The chain combines TRBV7-9 with TRBJ1-1; D is uncertain. V was clipped by 2 bases and J by 1 base, with 14 bases between them. This CDR3 has 16 amino acids. Per the germline V gene, CDR1 is SEHNR and CDR2 is FQNEAQ (reference sequence). In DNA form, the CDR3 reads TGTGCCAGCAGCTTACGAGGGATGGAGCAGAACACTGAAGCTTTCTTT. It specifies CASSLRGMEQNTEAFF.

V gene TRBV2 combines with J gene TRBJ2-1, with unresolved D. The V gene lost 3 bases and the J gene lost 4 bases, with 22 bases spanning the gap. Germline V gene data show CDR1 as SNHLY and CDR2 as FYNNEI. CDR3 size: 18 residues. CDR3 bases: TGTGCCAGCAGTGAGTGGAACAGTGGGCTCCTAAGGTACAATGAGCAGTTCTTC. This encodes CASSEWNSGLLRYNEQFF.

The chain links TRBV10-3 to TRBJ1-5, with D perhaps TRBD1 (6 bases). CDR1 ENHRY and CDR2 SYGVKD come from the germline V gene. The CDR3 covers 14 residues. Trimming left V 4 bases short and J 4 bases short, with 11 bases between. This chain's CDR3 is CAISAGAANQPQHF. In nucleotides, the CDR3 is TGTGCCATCAGTGCAGGGGCAGCAAATCAGCCCCAGCATTTT.

This clone was counted between two and nine times. The chain is built from TRBV7-6 and TRBJ2-5, with D maybe TRBD1 (5 bases). Germline V CDR1 and CDR2: SGHVS, FNYEAQ. Trimming took off 1 base at V and 2 bases at J, with 17 bases between the two ends. The CDR3 extends over 17 amino acids. As DNA, the CDR3 is TGTGCCAGCAGCTTAGGTCTCCTTGACAGAAGACAAGAGACCCAGTACTTC. Translation: CASSLGLLDRRQETQYF.

V and J are TRBV7-9 and TRBJ1-2; no clear D. V lost 5 bases and J lost 0, with 13 bases in between. Per germline, CDR1 SEHNR and CDR2 FQNEAQ (reference sequence). CDR3 length equals 15 residues. The CDR3 reads CASSPVQFSNYGYTF. The CDR3 coding sequence is TGTGCCAGCAGCCCAGTGCAGTTTTCTAACTATGGCTACACCTTC.

In this sample, this clone turned up once. V gene TRBV3-1 (or the pseudogene TRBV3-2) combines with J gene TRBJ1-2; D uncertain. V was pared by 3 bases and J by 5 bases, with 10 bases between. The CDR3 contains 13 residues. CDR1 is LGHDT and CDR2 is YNNKEL in the germline V gene (reference sequence). The CDR3 spells CASSQGTEYGYTF. The CDR3 DNA sequence: TGTGCCAGCAGCCAGGGTACGGAGTATGGCTACACCTTC.

The rearrangement joins TRBV6-6 to TRBJ1-1, with D possibly being TRBD1 (5 bases). The V end was cut by 2 bases, the J end by 3 bases, with 10 bases between. This CDR3 has 14 amino acids. Looked up from germline, CDR1 is MNHNY and CDR2 is SVGAGI (reference sequence). DNA of the CDR3: TGTGCCAGCAGTTACAGGGGCCGGGACACTGAAGCTTTCTTT. It specifies CASSYRGRDTEAFF.

The rearrangement joins TRBV12-5 to TRBJ2-3, with 8 bases aligning to TRBD1. Trimming at V came to 5 bases and at J to 2 bases, leaving 12 bases not matched to a gene. The length of the CDR3 is 17 residues. Germline assignment: CDR1 LGHNT and CDR2 FRNRAP. The CDR3 spells CASGNLMKDRVTDTQYF. The CDR3, as DNA: TGTGCTAGTGGTAACCTCATGAAGGACAGGGTCACAGATACGCAGTATTTT.

The chain carries TRBV18 and TRBJ1-2, with D possibly matching TRBD1 (6 bases). This CDR3 comprises 15 residues. The germline CDR1 and CDR2 sequences are KGHSH and LQKENI. Trimming shortened V by 3 bases and J by 8 bases, and 19 bases separated the two germline ends. The CDR3: CASSPLSRGIVGYTF. The CDR3 DNA sequence: TGTGCCAGCTCACCCCTCAGCAGGGGTATTGTGGGCTACACCTTC.